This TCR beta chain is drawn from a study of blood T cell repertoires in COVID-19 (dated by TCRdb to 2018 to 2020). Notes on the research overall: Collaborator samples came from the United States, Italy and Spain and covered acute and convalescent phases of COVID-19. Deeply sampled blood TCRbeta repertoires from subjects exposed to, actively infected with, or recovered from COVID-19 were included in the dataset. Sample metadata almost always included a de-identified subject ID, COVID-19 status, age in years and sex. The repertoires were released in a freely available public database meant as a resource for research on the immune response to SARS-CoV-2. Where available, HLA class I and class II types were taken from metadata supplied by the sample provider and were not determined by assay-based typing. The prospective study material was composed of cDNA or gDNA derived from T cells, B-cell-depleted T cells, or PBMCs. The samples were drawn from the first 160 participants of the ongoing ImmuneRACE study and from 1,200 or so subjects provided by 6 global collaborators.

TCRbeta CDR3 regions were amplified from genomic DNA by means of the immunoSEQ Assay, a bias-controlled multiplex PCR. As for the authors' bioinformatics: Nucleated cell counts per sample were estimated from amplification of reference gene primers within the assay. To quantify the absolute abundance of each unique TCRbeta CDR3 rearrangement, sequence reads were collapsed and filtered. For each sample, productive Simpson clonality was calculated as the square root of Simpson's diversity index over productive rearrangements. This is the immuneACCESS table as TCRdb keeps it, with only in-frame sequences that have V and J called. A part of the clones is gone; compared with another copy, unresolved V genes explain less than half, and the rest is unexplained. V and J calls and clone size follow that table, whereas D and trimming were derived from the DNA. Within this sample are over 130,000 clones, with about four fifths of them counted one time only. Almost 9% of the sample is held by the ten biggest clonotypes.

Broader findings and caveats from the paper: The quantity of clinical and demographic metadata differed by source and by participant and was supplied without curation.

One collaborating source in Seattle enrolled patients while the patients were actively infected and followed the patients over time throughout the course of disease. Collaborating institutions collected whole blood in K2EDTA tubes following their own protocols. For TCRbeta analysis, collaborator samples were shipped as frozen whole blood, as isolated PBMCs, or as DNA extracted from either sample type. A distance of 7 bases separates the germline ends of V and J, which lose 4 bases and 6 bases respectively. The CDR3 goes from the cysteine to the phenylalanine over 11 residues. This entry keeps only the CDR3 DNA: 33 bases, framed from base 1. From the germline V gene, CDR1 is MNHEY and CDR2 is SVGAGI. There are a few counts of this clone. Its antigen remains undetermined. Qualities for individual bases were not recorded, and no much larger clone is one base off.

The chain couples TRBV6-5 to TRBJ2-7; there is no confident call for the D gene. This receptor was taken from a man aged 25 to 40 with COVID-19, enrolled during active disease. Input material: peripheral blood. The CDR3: CASSSSSEQYF. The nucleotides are TGTGCCAGCAGTTCCTCTAGCGAGCAGTACTTC.